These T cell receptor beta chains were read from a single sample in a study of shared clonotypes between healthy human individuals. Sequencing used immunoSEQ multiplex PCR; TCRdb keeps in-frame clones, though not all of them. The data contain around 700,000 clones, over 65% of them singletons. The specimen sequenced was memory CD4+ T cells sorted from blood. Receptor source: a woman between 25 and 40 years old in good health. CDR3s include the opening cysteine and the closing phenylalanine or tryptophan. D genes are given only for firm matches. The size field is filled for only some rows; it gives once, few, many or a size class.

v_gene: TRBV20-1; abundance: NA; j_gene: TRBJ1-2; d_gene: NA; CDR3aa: CSAGRDGYTF; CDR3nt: TGCAGTGCGGGAAGGGATGGCTACACCTTC
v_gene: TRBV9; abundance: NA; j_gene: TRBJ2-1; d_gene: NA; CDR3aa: CASSVVGGILGNEQFF; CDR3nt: TGTGCCAGCAGCGTAGTTGGGGGAATTCTGGGGAATGAGCAGTTCTTC
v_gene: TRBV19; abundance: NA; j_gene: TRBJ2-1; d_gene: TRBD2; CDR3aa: CASSSLTSGGYNEQFF; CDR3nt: TGTGCCAGTAGTTCCCTGACTAGCGGGGGCTACAATGAGCAGTTCTTC
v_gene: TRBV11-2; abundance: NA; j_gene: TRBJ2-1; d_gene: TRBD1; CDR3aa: CASSLGQGEVNEQFF; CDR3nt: TGTGCCAGCAGCCTGGGACAGGGTGAGGTCAATGAGCAGTTCTTC
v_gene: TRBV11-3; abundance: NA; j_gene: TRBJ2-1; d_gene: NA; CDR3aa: CASSLDGGHNEQFF; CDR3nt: TGTGCCAGCAGCTTAGATGGGGGACACAATGAGCAGTTCTTC
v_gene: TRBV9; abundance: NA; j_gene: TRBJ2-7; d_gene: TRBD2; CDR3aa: CASSVAGAGGLPEQYF; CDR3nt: TGTGCCAGCAGCGTAGCTGGGGCGGGAGGCCTCCCCGAGCAGTACTTC
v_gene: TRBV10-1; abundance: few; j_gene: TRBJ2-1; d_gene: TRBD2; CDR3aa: CASSRSSGSNEQFF; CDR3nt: TGCGCCAGCAGTAGGTCTAGCGGGAGCAATGAGCAGTTCTTC
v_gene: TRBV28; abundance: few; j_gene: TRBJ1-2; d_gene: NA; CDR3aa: CASSSHGTQANYGYTF; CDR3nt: TGTGCCAGCAGTTCCCACGGGACCCAGGCTAACTATGGCTACACCTTC
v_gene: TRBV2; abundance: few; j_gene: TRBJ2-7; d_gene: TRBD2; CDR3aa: CASSGGRVNYEQYF; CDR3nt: TGTGCCAGTTCCGGGGGGAGGGTAAACTACGAGCAGTACTTC
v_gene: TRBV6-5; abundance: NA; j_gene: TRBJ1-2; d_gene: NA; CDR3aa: CASTDPGRSYGYTF; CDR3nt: TGTGCCAGCACCGACCCCGGGCGGTCCTATGGCTACACCTTC
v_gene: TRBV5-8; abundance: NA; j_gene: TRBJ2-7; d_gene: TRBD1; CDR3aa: CASPKRDRDEQYF; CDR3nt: TGTGCCAGCCCCAAAAGAGACAGGGACGAGCAGTACTTC